This T cell receptor beta chain was sequenced in a study of blood T cell repertoires in COVID-19. Study in general: Samples came from the United States, Italy and Spain, spanning acute and convalescent COVID-19. PBMCs, B-cell-depleted T cells, or T cells were the source of the cDNA or gDNA that made up the material.

Per the original methods: Reference gene primer amplification gave estimated nucleated cell counts. The method was immunoSEQ multiplex PCR; TCRdb's version includes in-frame clones alone and lacks a portion of them. V and J calls plus clone size are reproduced from that table; the DNA served to infer D and trimming. The table shows 62,000 or so clones, with over 60% occurring only once. CDR3 length: 16 amino acids. V shed 4 bases and J shed 1 base, with 15 bases lying between them. Germline assignment: CDR1 SGHRS and CDR2 YFSETQ. This TCR derives from a human donor in a cohort sampled during active COVID-19. This chain uses TRBV5-1 with TRBJ2-1; maybe TRBD1 (6 bases). Sequencing was performed on peripheral blood. CDR3 in DNA: TGCGCCAGCAGCCCCCGGACAGTACAATCCTACAATGAGCAGTTCTTC. Encoded protein: CASSPRTVQSYNEQFF.